One T cell receptor beta chain is described in this entry. CDR1 is LGHNA, CDR2 YNFKEQ, per germline. The CDR3 sequence is 16 residues long. The ends lost 3 bases at V and 1 base at J; junction bases unmatched: 8. As for time point: pre-treatment sample, taken before nivolumab and TIL therapy. The data were taken from a study of TIL therapy for anti-PD-1-resistant metastatic lung cancer. Study background: Median patient age was approximately 58, ranging roughly 38-75 years.

This was the immunoSEQ v3 assay. Each library reached some 2 million read pairs, or about 5-6.5 million at deep level. Generated by immunoSEQ multiplex PCR, the TCRdb table keeps only in-frame clones and is missing some. Of approximately 53,000 clones listed, 70% to 80% were seen once; the top ten hold about 4.8%. The chain uses TRBV4-2 and TRBJ1-1; 7 positions agree with TRBD1. The sample was blood, taken at baseline. This receptor was taken from a woman between 30 and 85 years old with non-small cell lung cancer. The CDR3 reads CASSQGQTGRNTEAFF. The CDR3 bases are TGTGCCAGCAGCCAGGGACAGACGGGCCGGAACACTGAAGCTTTCTTT.